The rows below give T cell receptor beta chains drawn from one sample of a study of T cell changes during pregnancy in multiple sclerosis. Produced via immunoSEQ multiplex PCR; TCRdb's table is partial and in-frame only. The sample includes approximately 43,000 clones, around 93% of them seen just once. This sample comprised CD8+ T cells from peripheral blood mononuclear cells, obtained after pregnancy. These receptors came from a female donor with multiple sclerosis, enrolled in a pregnancy study. The CDR3 runs from the conserved cysteine through the conserved F or W. Each record gives: D gene, J gene, clone size, V gene, CDR3 DNA, CDR3 protein. D genes are given only for firm matches. Expanded clones are given a class, and other clones once, few, many or no size at all.

>NA|TRBJ1-1|NA|TRBV12-5
TGTGCTAGTGGCCGGGGGACTGAAGCTTTCTTT
CASGRGTEAFF
>TRBD2|TRBJ2-3|NA|TRBV29-1
TGCAGCGTTGGTCCCGGGGGGGTAGATACGCAGTATTTT
CSVGPGGVDTQYF
>NA|TRBJ1-1|few|TRBV5-5
TGTGCCAGCAGCTTGGCCGGGGAGGACACTGAAGCTTTCTTT
CASSLAGEDTEAFF
>TRBD1|TRBJ2-7|once|TRBV5-4
TGTGCCAGCAGCTCCATGACAGGGGGTAACTACGAGCAGTACTTC
CASSSMTGGNYEQYF
>TRBD2|TRBJ2-3|NA|TRBV14
TGTGCCAGCAGCCAAGGCGGGGGTACTCCGATCCACACAGATACGCAGTATTTT
CASSQGGGTPIHTDTQYF
>NA|TRBJ2-7|NA|TRBV6-6
TGTGCCAGCACCCCATTCGGACAAACCTACGAGCAGTACTTC
CASTPFGQTYEQYF
>NA|TRBJ2-3|NA|TRBV9
TGTGCCAGCAGCGTAGAACAGGTAGATACGCAGTATTTT
CASSVEQVDTQYF
>NA|TRBJ1-2|NA|TRBV7-9
TGTGCCAGCAGCTTAGGGGGGGACTACACCTTC
CASSLGGDYTF
>NA|TRBJ2-7|once|TRBV27
TGTGCCAGCAGCCCCAACCAAGGCCCCATAGCGGTTTACGAGCAGTACTTC
CASSPNQGPIAVYEQYF
>TRBD2|TRBJ2-4|NA|TRBV5-1
TGCGCCAGCAGCTCCACTAGCGGAGCTAATATCCTAGCCAAAAACATTCAGTACTTC
CASSSTSGANILAKNIQYF
>TRBD2|TRBJ2-1|NA|TRBV6-1
TGTGCCAGCAGTGAAAGGGGATCTCTAGCGGGGGGGCCAGGCAATGAGCAGTTCTTC
CASSERGSLAGGPGNEQFF
>TRBD1|TRBJ2-7|once|TRBV9
TGTGCCAGCAGCGCCGGGACAGGAACCTACGAGCAGTACTTC
CASSAGTGTYEQYF
>NA|TRBJ2-3|NA|TRBV4-3
TGCGCCAGCAGCCAAGACTCGTCAGATACGCAGTATTTT
CASSQDSSDTQYF
>TRBD1|TRBJ1-1|NA|TRBV5-4
TGTGCCAGCAGCTTGGGAGGGGGCGCTGAAGCTTTCTTT
CASSLGGGAEAFF
>NA|TRBJ2-1|NA|TRBV29-1
TGCAGCGTTGAAGATCAAGTTACCCGACTGGCATCCTACAATGAGCAGTTCTTC
CSVEDQVTRLASYNEQFF
>TRBD2|TRBJ2-1|NA|TRBV19
TGTGCCAGTAGTATACTAGCGGGAACGTACAATGAGCAGTTCTTC
CASSILAGTYNEQFF
>TRBD1|TRBJ2-3|NA|TRBV6-4
TGTGCCAGCAGTGACCGGGACAGGGGTGCAGATACGCAGTATTTT
CASSDRDRGADTQYF
>NA|TRBJ1-1|NA|TRBV11-2
TGTGCCAGCAGCTTTTCGGGAGGCTTGAACACTGAAGCTTTCTTT
CASSFSGGLNTEAFF
>NA|TRBJ1-4|NA|TRBV2
TGTGCCACTCCTACGGCAACTAATGAAAAACTGTTTTTT
CATPTATNEKLFF
>NA|TRBJ1-1|NA|TRBV11-2
TGTGCCAGCAGCCATATAAAGACAGGTATGAACACTGAAGCTTTCTTT
CASSHIKTGMNTEAFF
>NA|TRBJ2-7|NA|TRBV4-1
TGCGCCAGCAGCCAAGGGGCAGGGTTGACCTACGAGCAGTACTTC
CASSQGAGLTYEQYF
>TRBD2|TRBJ2-7|NA|TRBV5-5
TGTGCCAGCAGCTTGGAAGTTGCGGGAGGGAGCTCCTACGAGCAGTACTTC
CASSLEVAGGSSYEQYF
>TRBD2|TRBJ2-1|once|TRBV28
TGTGCCAGCAGTTTGGCACCGGGACTAGCGAATTACAATGAGCAGTTCTTC
CASSLAPGLANYNEQFF
>TRBD2|TRBJ2-7|NA|TRBV28
TGTGCCAGCAGACCGGGACTAGACTCCTACGAGCAGTACTTC
CASRPGLDSYEQYF
>NA|TRBJ1-3|NA|TRBV7-3
TGTGCCAGCTCCTCAGGTTCTGGAAACACCATATATTTT
CASSSGSGNTIYF
>NA|TRBJ1-1|NA|TRBV9
TGTGCCAGCAGCGTAGTCGAACAGAACACTGAAGCTTTCTTT
CASSVVEQNTEAFF
>NA|TRBJ1-5|NA|TRBV27
TGTGCCAGCAGACAGTTGCGCAATCAGCCCCAGCATTTT
CASRQLRNQPQHF
>NA|TRBJ1-1|NA|TRBV4-1
TGCGCCAGCAGCCAAGAGGATCAGGCGAACACTGAAGCTTTCTTT
CASSQEDQANTEAFF